The 8 T cell receptor beta chains presented below share a single source sample, sequenced in a study of T cell responses to AZD1222 COVID-19 vaccine. TCRdb's copy holds only in-frame clones and misses some; the assay was immunoSEQ multiplex PCR. The sample lists 120,000 or so clones; roughly 86% were seen once. The starting material was peripheral blood, obtained 28 days after the second AZD1222 dose. These receptors were taken from an adult who received the AZD1222 COVID-19 vaccine.

This clone is a singleton in its sample. The chain recombines TRBV5-1 with TRBJ2-6, with no clear D. The V gene lost 4 bases and the J gene lost 0 bases, with 8 bases spanning the gap. Per the germline V gene, CDR1 is SGHRS and CDR2 is YFSETQ. CDR3 length equals 15 residues. The CDR3 coding sequence is TGCGCCAGCAGCGGGTCATTCTCTGGGGCCAACGTCCTGACTTTC. Protein product: CASSGSFSGANVLTF.

This clone was recorded a few times. The genes are TRBV5-8 and TRBJ1-3; D not resolved. V shed 1 base and J shed 10 bases, with 9 bases lying between them. In germline, CDR1 is SGHTS, CDR2 YDEGEE. The CDR3 extends over 12 amino acids. The CDR3 spells CASSLRSATIYF. As DNA, the CDR3 is TGTGCCAGCAGCTTGAGAAGTGCTACCATATATTTT. The whole variable domain, remainder taken from reference TRBV5-8 and TRBJ1-3, is EAGVTQSPTHLIKTRGQQATLRCSPISGHTSVYWYQQALGLGLQFLLWYDEGEERNRGNFPPRFSGRQFPNYSSELNVNALELEDSALYLCASSLRSATIYFGEGSWLTVV.

This chain connects TRBV2 to TRBJ2-1; D is possibly TRBD2 (6 bases). Trimming cost V 8 bases and J 4 bases, with 15 bases left between them. The V gene's germline CDR1 is SNHLY and CDR2 FYNNEI. The CDR3 contains 14 residues. CDR3 in amino acids: CASVRLANYNEQFF. CDR3 nucleotide sequence: TGTGCCAGCGTTCGGCTAGCGAATTACAATGAGCAGTTCTTC.

V gene TRBV2 combines with J gene TRBJ1-2; the D gene is possibly TRBD1 (6 bases). In germline, CDR1 is SNHLY, CDR2 FYNNEI. The CDR3 runs 17 residues. The V end was cut by 2 bases, the J end by 2 bases, with 18 bases between. The CDR3 region is CASSEWGQAAENYGYTF. The DNA for the CDR3 is TGTGCCAGCAGTGAATGGGGACAAGCGGCGGAAAACTATGGCTACACCTTC.

This clone was found a few times. CDR3 amino acids: CAWSSKGLAGGLPYF. The CDR3 nucleotides read TGTGCCTGGAGTAGTAAGGGACTAGCGGGAGGGTTACCGTACTTC. The chain employs TRBV30 and TRBJ2-7; 16 positions agree with TRBD2. CDR3 length: 15 residues. Looked up from germline, CDR1 is GTSNPN and CDR2 is SVGIG (reference sequence). V trimming: 2 bases; J trimming: 12 bases; junction bases outside the gene matches: 10.

The chain couples TRBV6-1 to TRBJ2-1; D perhaps matches TRBD1 (5 bases). The CDR3 sequence is 16 residues long. The V end lost 4 bases, the J end lost 0 bases, and 13 bases lay between the germline ends. Germline V lookup: CDR1 MNHNS, CDR2 SASEGT. The CDR3 nucleotides are TGTGCCAGCAGTGTTTTGGACATCCACTCCTACAATGAGCAGTTCTTC. Protein: CASSVLDIHSYNEQFF.

J is TRBJ1-6 and V is TRBV2, with TRBD1 identical over 7 bases. This CDR3 has 14 amino acids. The germline gives CDR1 SNHLY, CDR2 FYNNEI. J lost 7 bases, V lost 5 bases, and 5 bases had no gene match. The CDR3 bases are TGTGCCAGCAGTATGGGACAGAGAAATTCACCCCTCCACTTT. This translates into CASSMGQRNSPLHF. Using reference TRBV2 and TRBJ1-6 for the parts outside the CDR3, the full variable domain is EPEVTQTPSHQVTQMGQEVILRCVPISNHLYFYWYRQILGQKVEFLVSFYNNEISEKSEIFDDQFSVERPDGSNFTLKIRSTKLEDSAMYFCASSMGQRNSPLHFGNGTRLTVT.

The rearrangement links TRBV3-1 (or the pseudogene TRBV3-2) to TRBJ1-5; D may be TRBD1 (6 bases). The CDR3 extends over 15 amino acids. V lost 4 bases, J lost 6 bases, and 16 bases lay in between. CDR1 LGHDT and CDR2 YNNKEL come from the germline V gene (reference sequence). The CDR3 DNA sequence: TGTGCCAGCAGCCCCCGACCGGGGGCGGGTCAGCCCCAGCATTTT. Translated: CASSPRPGAGQPQHF.